This TCR beta chain was identified during a study of post-analysis software for immune sequencing data. In the study overall: The study covered relapsing-remitting, secondary progressive and progressive-relapsing courses of multiple sclerosis. Study-level findings and limits: Strong co-clustering by F measure linked samples that shared a preparation batch. About 5 TRBV segments, including TRBV5-6, TRBV5-1 and TRBV20-1, were more frequent in patients than controls.

Every TCR beta cDNA library bore unique molecular identifiers. Researchers reported 400,000 to 550,000 cDNA molecules coming from approximately 0.91 to 9.4 million T cells. TCRdb redid the calling of the PCR reads with MiXCR, one entry per CDR3 protein. The table includes hundreds of thousands of distinct CDR3 sequences, about 40% detected once. CDR3 length: 16 amino acids. Germline V lookup: CDR1 MNHEY, CDR2 SMNVEV (reference sequence). This clonotype appeared a single time. Its antigen is currently unknown. One junction end does not reproduce the germline sequence, and a read error may be involved. This clonotype originated in a girl aged 5 to 17 with multiple sclerosis. This sequence joins TRBV27 and TRBJ2-7, with 11 bases matching TRBD2. The sample taken for sequencing was blood. The CDR3 spells CTSSSLGTSGPLEQYF. The CDR3 DNA sequence: TGTACCAGCAGTTCTCTCGGGACTAGCGGTCCCTTGGAGCAGTACTTC.